This T cell receptor (beta chain) was observed in a study of blood T cell repertoires in COVID-19. About the study: Samples came from the United States, Italy and Spain, spanning acute and convalescent COVID-19.

In the original processing: Using reference gene primer amplification, nucleated cell counts were estimated. Some clones are missing from TCRdb's copy, which holds only in-frame ones; the method was immunoSEQ multiplex PCR. The D gene and trimming were derived from the DNA, and the V and J assignments and clone size from that table. The sample comprises tens of thousands of clones, 90% of which are singletons, and 0.75% to 0.8% rests with the top ten. This CDR3 region has 16 residues. Trimming took off 4 bases at V and 0 bases at J, with 16 bases between the two ends. In germline, CDR1 is SGHNT, CDR2 YYREEE (reference sequence).

The chain uses TRBV5-4 and TRBJ2-5; tentative D call: TRBD1 (6 bases). Input material: peripheral blood. This sequence originates from a woman older than 75 with acute or convalescent COVID-19. The CDR3, as DNA: TGTGCCAGCAGCCTAAGACCCGACAGGTACCAAGAGACCCAGTACTTC. It encodes CASSLRPDRYQETQYF.